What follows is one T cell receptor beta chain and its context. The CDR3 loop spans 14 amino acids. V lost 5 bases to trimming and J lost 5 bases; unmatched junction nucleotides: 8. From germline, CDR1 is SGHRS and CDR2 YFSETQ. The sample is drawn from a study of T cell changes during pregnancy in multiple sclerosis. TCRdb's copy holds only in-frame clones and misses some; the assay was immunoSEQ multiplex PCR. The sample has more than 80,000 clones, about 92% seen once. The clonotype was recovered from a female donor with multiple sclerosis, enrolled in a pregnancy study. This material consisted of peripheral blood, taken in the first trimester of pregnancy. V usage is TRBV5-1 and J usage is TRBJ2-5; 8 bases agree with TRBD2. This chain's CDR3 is CASRKRSGSETQYF. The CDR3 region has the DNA TGCGCCAGCAGAAAGAGGAGCGGGAGTGAGACCCAGTACTTC.